These 5 T cell receptor beta chains were all obtained from the same sample, sequenced in a study of spatial heterogeneity in lung cancer. Regarding time point: blood at routine non-recurrence follow-up after resection. MiXCR, applied by TCRdb to the 5' RACE reads, yields one record per CDR3 protein. The table includes about 23,000 distinct CDR3 sequences, 8.5% to 10% detected once. The sequences come from PBMCs, collected at follow-up. The receptor set was obtained from a male donor with early-stage non-small cell lung cancer.

CDR3 in amino acids: CASSPLREAAQYF. The CDR3 DNA reads TGCGCCAGCAGCCCGCTGAGAGAGGCGGCCCAGTACTTC. V usage is TRBV5-1 and J usage is TRBJ2-5; the D is unclear. With 4 bases removed from V and 9 bases from J, the gap between germline ends came to 16 bases. This CDR3 is built from 13 residues. Germline lookup yields CDR1 SGHRS and CDR2 YFSETQ. Full variable domain (remainder filled in from reference TRBV5-1 and TRBJ2-5): KAGVTQTPRYLIKTRGQQVTLSCSPISGHRSVSWYQQTPGQGLQFLFEYFSETQRNKGNFPGRFSGRQFSNSRSEMNVSTLELGDSALYLCASSPLREAAQYFGPGTRLLVL.

This rearrangement joins TRBV27 to TRBJ2-7; 9 bases align to TRBD1. The CDR3 spans 15 residues. The trim removed 6 bases at V and 0 bases at J, leaving 6 bases unmatched. Germline V lookup: CDR1 MNHEY, CDR2 SMNVEV (reference sequence). CDR3 DNA sequence: TGTGCCAGCAGCCGGACAGGGGTAAACTCCTACGAGCAGTACTTC. This sequence encodes CASSRTGVNSYEQYF.

This clonotype was found many times. The V and J genes are TRBV12-3 or TRBV12-4 and TRBJ2-1, with 11 positions matching TRBD2. J gave up 8 bases and V 7 bases, and 7 bases lay outside the gene matches. There are 14 residues in the CDR3. CDR3 in amino acids: CASTLGGLADEQFF. As DNA, the CDR3 is TGTGCCAGCACCCTAGGGGGACTAGCGGATGAGCAGTTCTTC.

This clonotype was recorded many times. V usage is TRBV5-1 and J usage is TRBJ2-3, with D unresolved. The CDR3 runs 14 residues. Germline loops: CDR1 SGHRS, CDR2 YFSETQ. V was cut by 3 bases and J by 4 bases, with 12 bases left in between. Here the CDR3 reads CASSSGQSADTQYF. The CDR3 nucleotides are TGCGCCAGCAGCTCGGGTCAATCGGCAGATACGCAGTATTTT.

The chain employs TRBV7-9 and TRBJ2-7, with D hard to call. The CDR3 has 16 amino acids. Germline V gene lookup returns CDR1 SEHNR and CDR2 FQNEAQ (reference sequence). The V end was cut by 7 bases, the J end by 4 bases, with 23 bases between. This chain's CDR3 is CASTPPRRAENYEQYF. As DNA, the CDR3 is TGTGCCAGCACCCCCCCCCGTCGCGCAGAGAATTACGAGCAGTACTTC.